There are a few counts of the clone carrying this T cell receptor (beta chain). Its specificity is not known. This record comes from a study of blood T cells in healthy people across ages. Whole-study results and caveats: Long-lived donors had more naive CD4+ cells and higher diversity than aged donors. With donor CMV status unknown, expanded clonotype changes were possibly confounded.

Total RNA extracted from each sample amounted to at least 5.5 micrograms. V lost 2 bases to trimming and J lost 4 bases; unmatched junction nucleotides: 4. There are 14 residues in the CDR3. CDR1 is MNHEY, CDR2 SMNVEV, per germline (reference sequence). It was with a sample-barcoded 5' primer and a J-beta primer mix that a second PCR of roughly 7 to 12 cycles was run. Every molecule of cDNA carried a tag from a template-switch adaptor with 12 random nucleotides. MiXCR, applied by TCRdb to the 5' RACE reads, yields one record per CDR3 protein. The data show about 1,000,000 distinct CDR3 sequences, 40% to 50% seen once.

The chain employs TRBV27 and TRBJ1-1; 7 bases are a match to TRBD1. Sequenced sample: blood. The TCR sequence derives from a woman aged 55-69 years in good health. CDR3 bases: TGTGCCAGCAGTTTACGAGGGGACAGCACTGAAGCTTTCTTT. Translated, it gives CASSLRGDSTEAFF.